This TCR beta chain was retrieved from a study of human T cells and chemical hapten exposure. The CDR3 totals 15 residues. V was clipped by 0 bases and J by 3 bases; unmatched bases: 5. Germline V CDR1 and CDR2: DFQATT, SNEGSKA (reference sequence). TCRdb used MiXCR to reprocess the RACE reads, holding one entry per CDR3 protein. This sample carries about 120,000 distinct CDR3 sequences, 12% to 15% of them seen once, and the ten largest clones take around 0.99%. The time point denotes: patch test 1, 2 weeks after DPC sensitization. Treatment: therapeutic diphenylcyclopropenone sensitization with weekly scalp DPC. Alopecia patients, 18 to 70 years old and DPC-suitable, served as donors. This clonotype was recorded a few times.

Sequencing was performed on whole blood, taken in connection with sensitization to the hapten diphenylcyclopropenone (DPC). The chain uses TRBV20-1 and TRBJ1-1, with TRBD1 identical over 9 bases. This sequence was found in a man aged 18 to 35 with alopecia areata. Some clones in this sample may be carry-over from other donors' samples. Written as DNA, the CDR3 is TGCAGTGCTAGAGAACAGGGGGCGCGGGACACTGAAGCTTTCTTT. It translates to CSAREQGARDTEAFF.